Sequencing of this TCR beta chain was carried out in a study of vaccination and CD4 T cells after COVID-19. Overall study: The stimulating agents, overlapping spike peptides, came from SARS-CoV-2, HCoV-NL63, HCoV-OC43 and HCoV-229E.

On this clonotype itself: Its antigen is unknown.

CDR1 is SNHLY and CDR2 is FYNNEI in the germline V gene. Losses at the gene ends were 0 bases for V and 10 bases for J; bases not matched to a gene: 9. This CDR3 spans 16 amino acids. Noted treatment: approximately 9-day PBMC culture with coronavirus spike peptide pools or control peptides (ViraFEST assay). Antigen-specific T cells were expanded with peptide pools by ViraFEST, and TCRs were then sequenced. Whole-study findings and limits: From 21 to 38, the median of SARS-CoV-2-reactive clonotypes rose without reaching significance.

With the Oncomine TCR Beta short-read assay, DNA from cultured CD4+ T cells was sequenced. TCRdb re-analysed the PCR reads in MiXCR, keeping a single row per CDR3 protein. The sample carries fewer than 20,000 distinct CDR3 sequences, around 47% recorded once. The chain uses TRBV2 and TRBJ1-6; 7 bases line up with TRBD1. Sequenced material: CD4+ T cells from blood, cultured in vitro. This receptor was obtained from a human donor who had recovered from COVID-19. The CDR3 nucleotides are TGTGCCAGCAGTGAAGCCCAAACAGGGGCGGGATCACCCCTCCACTTT. Its protein product is CASSEAQTGAGSPLHF.